The 18 T cell receptor beta chains presented below share a single source sample, sequenced in a study of T-cell memory formation after mild COVID-19. TCRdb reprocessed the 5' RACE reads via MiXCR and lists one record per CDR3 protein. The repertoire holds approximately 350,000 distinct CDR3 sequences, with 25% to 30% as singletons. The sample consisted of PBMCs or a T cell subset sorted from them (not recorded which). The receptor set was obtained from an adult woman who had mild COVID-19 (a few samples of this study predate the infection). Cell type and time point are not known.

This clonotype was counted only a few times. The rearrangement links TRBV12-3 or TRBV12-4 to TRBJ2-1; 10 bases are a match to TRBD2. The V and J ends lost 4 bases and 9 bases, in that order; junction bases with no gene match: 9. The CDR3 is made up of 15 amino acids. The CDR3 spells CASSSEPGLASEQFF. CDR3 coding DNA: TGTGCCAGCAGTTCCGAACCGGGACTAGCGAGTGAGCAGTTCTTC.

At least ten counts were recorded for this clonotype. This rearrangement joins TRBV7-9 to TRBJ2-3; D ambiguous. The V gene lost 8 bases and the J gene lost 6 bases, with 9 bases spanning the gap. The CDR3 is made up of 11 amino acids. Per germline, CDR1 SEHNR and CDR2 FQNEAQ (reference sequence). DNA of the CDR3: TGTGCCAGCGGAACTGGGGATACGCAGTATTTT. Translated, it gives CASGTGDTQYF.

This sequence joins TRBV6-5 and TRBJ1-6; TRBD1 matches at 7 bases. Germline V gives CDR1 MNHEY, CDR2 SVGAGI. The CDR3 is 13 residues long. Trimming removed 5 bases from V and 7 bases from J; junction bases left unmatched: 2. The DNA of the CDR3 is TGTGCCAGCAGTGACAGGGTCAATTCACCCCTCCACTTT. Amino acid sequence: CASSDRVNSPLHF.

This clonotype was detected only a few times. An end of the junction does not agree with germline; a read error may underlie this. V and J are TRBV5-8 and TRBJ2-5; 7 nucleotides align to TRBD2. Germline-derived CDR1 and CDR2 are SGHTS and YDEGEE. The CDR3 contains 13 residues. The chain's CDR3 is CASSRSGQGTQYF. The CDR3 DNA reads TGTGCCAGCAGTCGTAGCGGGCAAGGGACCCAGTACTTC.

This clonotype was recorded a few times. V gene TRBV15 combines with J gene TRBJ2-1; D gene uncertain. V shed 11 bases and J shed 1 base, with 12 bases lying between them. The CDR3 is 13 residues long. CDR1 LNHNV and CDR2 YYDKDF come from the germline V gene (reference sequence). The CDR3 DNA is TGTGCCGCGCGCCTCGGTTCCTACAATGAGCAGTTCTTC. Translation: CAARLGSYNEQFF.

The chain recombines TRBV19 with TRBJ1-1; D might be TRBD1 (5 bases). Germline loops: CDR1 LNHDA, CDR2 SQIVND (reference sequence). There are 17 residues in the CDR3. With 9 bases removed from V and 6 bases from J, the gap between germline ends came to 29 bases. The CDR3 region is CARQYGRRAPRRPEAFF. CDR3 DNA: TGTGCCAGGCAATATGGGCGCAGGGCGCCCAGGAGGCCTGAAGCTTTCTTT.

The rearrangement joins TRBV6-6 to TRBJ1-1, with D unclear. Germline loops: CDR1 MNHNY, CDR2 SVGAGI (reference sequence). This CDR3 is 13 amino acids long. The V and J ends lost 2 bases and 4 bases respectively, with 8 bases between them. This CDR3 reads CASSYRGFTEAFF. The CDR3 region has the DNA TGTGCCAGCAGTTACAGAGGGTTCACTGAAGCTTTCTTT.

The chain recombines TRBV12-3 or TRBV12-4 with TRBJ2-6; D call uncertain. Trimming left V 6 bases short and J 4 bases short, with 13 bases between. CDR3 length equals 15 residues. The CDR3 DNA reads as TGTGCCAGCAGCCCCTTGAGGTCCGGGGCCAACGTCCTGACTTTC. This encodes CASSPLRSGANVLTF.

The V call is TRBV29-1, the J call TRBJ2-7, with D possibly being TRBD1 or TRBD2 (5 bases each). Trimming stripped 1 base from V and 3 bases from J, with 7 bases between. Per the germline V gene, CDR1 is SQVTM and CDR2 is ANQGSEA. CDR3 length: 12 residues. The CDR3 DNA follows: TGCAGCGTTGAAGTGGGGGACTACGAGCAGTACTTC. Residues: CSVEVGDYEQYF.

On this clonotype itself: The germline gene is not matched at one end of the junction; a read error may be the cause. The chain has TRBV5-1 and TRBJ2-7; TRBD1 aligns across 7 bases. CDR3 length equals 14 residues. The germline V gene encodes CDR1 SGHRS and CDR2 YFSETQ. CDR3 DNA: TGCGCCGGCAGAACCGGGACAGATTCTTTGGAGCAGTACTTC. It encodes CAGRTGTDSLEQYF.

The chain recombines TRBV6-6 with TRBJ2-7; D ambiguous. Looked up from germline, CDR1 is MNHNY and CDR2 is SVGAGI (reference sequence). Trimming cost V 0 bases and J 9 bases, with 15 bases left between them. The CDR3 runs to 14 residues. CDR3 DNA: TGTGCCAGCAGTTACTCGGCAGGCAATCTACGGCAGTACTTC. Translation: CASSYSAGNLRQYF.

This clonotype was found a few times. This chain uses TRBV11-2 with TRBJ2-5, with TRBD2 as a possible D gene (5 bases). Trimming shortened V by 1 base and J by 5 bases, and 20 bases separated the two germline ends. The germline V gene encodes CDR1 SGHAT and CDR2 FQNNGV. The CDR3 spans 17 residues. CDR3 nucleotide sequence: TGTGCCAGCAGCTTAGGGTCTGGGCAACTGTCGGGGGAGACCCAGTACTTC. Protein: CASSLGSGQLSGETQYF.

This chain uses TRBV7-9 with TRBJ1-2; 7 bases match TRBD1. The CDR3 consists of 15 residues. Germline loops: CDR1 SEHNR, CDR2 FQNEAQ (reference sequence). With V trimmed by 5 bases and J by 0 bases, 6 bases remained unmatched. The CDR3 reads CASSPHGQANYGYTF. The CDR3, as DNA: TGTGCCAGCAGCCCTCACGGACAGGCTAACTATGGCTACACCTTC. The full variable domain, completed using reference TRBV7-9 and TRBJ1-2, is DTGVSQNPRHKITKRGQNVTFRCDPISEHNRLYWYRQTLGQGPEFLTYFQNEAQLEKSRLLSDRFSAERPKGSFSTLEIQRTEQGDSAMYLCASSPHGQANYGYTFGSGTRLTVV.

The V gene is TRBV6-2 or TRBV6-3, the J gene TRBJ2-5; no firm D call. The ends were cut back, 3 bases at V and 5 bases at J, with 19 bases in the middle. The germline V gene has CDR1 MNHEY and CDR2 SVGEGT. The CDR3 has 16 residues. The CDR3 nucleotides are TGTGCCAGCAGTTATTATAGTGGGGTTGTTCGGGAGACCCAGTACTTC. This gives the protein CASSYYSGVVRETQYF.

There are a few counts of this clonotype. The chain joins TRBV5-1 to TRBJ2-1, with D possibly TRBD1 on 6 matching bases. Per germline, CDR1 SGHRS and CDR2 YFSETQ. Trimming took off 0 bases at V and 6 bases at J, with 13 bases between the two ends. This CDR3 has 15 residues. The CDR3 here is CASSLGQLGGNEQFF. Here the CDR3 DNA reads TGCGCCAGCAGCTTGGGACAGTTAGGGGGCAATGAGCAGTTCTTC.

This clonotype was detected only a few times. The V call is TRBV9, the J call TRBJ2-2, with 7 bases that match TRBD1. This CDR3 comprises 16 residues. V gave up 0 bases and J gave up 5 bases; unmatched junction bases: 7. From germline, CDR1 is SGDLS and CDR2 YYNGEE. CDR3 in DNA: TGTGCCAGCAGCGTAGGGAAGGGGGCGCGTACCGGGGAGCTGTTTTTT. This encodes CASSVGKGARTGELFF. Looking up the rest from reference TRBV9 and TRBJ2-2 gives the full variable domain: DSGVTQTPKHLITATGQRVTLRCSPRSGDLSVYWYQQSLDQGLQFLIQYYNGEERAKGNILERFSAQQFPDLHSELNLSSLELGDSALYFCASSVGKGARTGELFFGEGSRLTVL.

The CDR3 sequence is CSARDRRTGTDTQYF. CDR3 nucleotides: TGCAGTGCTAGAGATCGTCGGACGGGCACAGATACGCAGTATTTT. The V gene is TRBV20-1, the J gene TRBJ2-3, with D unresolved. This CDR3 has 15 residues. Germline assignment: CDR1 DFQATT and CDR2 SNEGSKA (reference sequence). Trimming shortened V by 0 bases and J by 1 base, and 11 bases separated the two germline ends.

This chain joins TRBV5-1 and TRBJ1-2; 7 nucleotides line up with TRBD1. From germline, CDR1 is SGHRS and CDR2 YFSETQ. The CDR3 runs to 13 residues. Trimming at V came to 6 bases and at J to 6 bases, leaving 8 bases not matched to a gene. CDR3 nucleotide sequence: TGCGCCAGCACCGAGGGACAGTCGCATGGCTACACCTTC. Translated: CASTEGQSHGYTF.